Each of the 26 T cell receptor beta chains below was sequenced from the same sample in a study of persistence of HIV-infected CD4 T cells. The immunoSEQ assay was version 4, run in survey mode. The method was immunoSEQ multiplex PCR; TCRdb's version includes in-frame clones alone and lacks a portion of them. This sample carries about 46,000 clones, 70% to 90% of them seen once, and the ten largest clones take around 3.4%. Cells were stimulated nonspecifically with anti-CD3/anti-CD28 magnetic beads. Sorting of responding CD4+ T cells relied on upregulated CD40 ligand together with CD69. These TCRs' antigens remain unknown. Material: CD4+ T cells sorted from PBMCs after 18-hour stimulation, obtained from a patient who received antiretroviral therapy. The origin of the receptors is an adult woman with HIV who was CMV-seropositive.

The J gene is TRBJ1-6, the V gene TRBV7-8; no clear D. This CDR3 contains 15 residues. Germline values: CDR1 SGHVS, CDR2 FQNEAQ. Trimming pared 0 bases from V and 10 bases from J, leaving 13 bases between. The CDR3 DNA follows: TGTGCCAGCAGCTTAGCGACGGTCGTTGGATCACCCCTCCACTTT. Residues: CASSLATVVGSPLHF.

The sample holds one count of this clone. The rearrangement joins TRBV6-1 to TRBJ1-5; D may be TRBD1 (5 bases). There are 15 residues in the CDR3. Trimming cost V 5 bases and J 1 base, with 12 bases left between them. CDR1 is MNHNS, CDR2 SASEGT, per germline. The CDR3 DNA reads TGTGCCAGCAGTCCCAGGGTCAGGAGCAATCAGCCCCAGCATTTT. It translates to CASSPRVRSNQPQHF.

The rearrangement links TRBV7-2 to TRBJ1-4; TRBD1 aligns across 7 bases. Germline values: CDR1 SGHTA, CDR2 FQGNSA. The J segment lost 11 bases and the V segment lost 4 bases, leaving 13 bases of the junction unmatched. The CDR3 is 15 residues long. CDR3 protein: CASSSPRDSFKKLFF. The CDR3 bases are TGTGCCAGCAGCTCCCCCCGGGACAGCTTTAAGAAACTGTTTTTT.

V usage is TRBV7-2 and J usage is TRBJ1-5, with a weak D call TRBD1 (5 bases). Germline V CDR1 and CDR2: SGHTA, FQGNSA. Trimming pared 4 bases from V and 6 bases from J, leaving 13 bases between. The CDR3 totals 14 residues. The CDR3 DNA follows: TGTGCCAGCAGCTCACAGGTCGTGGGTCAGCCCCAGCATTTT. The encoded protein is CASSSQVVGQPQHF.

The gene calls are TRBV5-4 and TRBJ1-1, with 9 bases identical to TRBD1. V was clipped by 0 bases and J by 11 bases; unmatched bases: 5. The CDR3 has 13 residues. CDR1 is SGHNT, CDR2 YYREEE, per germline (reference sequence). The chain's CDR3 is CASSLDRGRVAFF. CDR3 DNA sequence: TGTGCCAGCAGCTTGGACAGGGGGCGTGTCGCTTTCTTT.

The chain couples TRBV24-1 to TRBJ2-5; 13 bases align to TRBD2. This CDR3 is 16 amino acids long. V trimming: 2 bases; J trimming: 9 bases; junction bases outside the gene matches: 8. Germline V gene sequence: CDR1 KGHDR, CDR2 SFDVKD. The chain's CDR3 is CATSDSTSGGPFAQYF. DNA of the CDR3: TGTGCCACCAGTGATTCGACTAGCGGGGGGCCCTTCGCCCAGTACTTC.

The chain employs TRBV5-1 and TRBJ1-1; the match to TRBD1 covers 10 bases. V dropped 4 bases and J dropped 5; count of bases not matched to a gene: 5. Germline CDR1 SGHRS, CDR2 YFSETQ. The CDR3 has 14 amino acids. The CDR3 coding sequence is TGCGCCAGCAGCCCGGGACAGGGGTGGACTGAAGCTTTCTTT. This codes for CASSPGQGWTEAFF.

The chain employs TRBV27 and TRBJ1-4, with 7 nucleotides matching TRBD1. V lost 4 bases, J lost 7 bases, and 9 bases stayed unmatched. Germline CDR1 and CDR2: MNHEY and SMNVEV (reference sequence). The CDR3 length is 15 residues. The CDR3 coding sequence is TGTGCCAGCAGTTCTCAGACAGGGATTAGTGAAAAACTGTTTTTT. This encodes CASSSQTGISEKLFF. The full variable domain, completed using reference TRBV27 and TRBJ1-4, is EAQVTQNPRYLITVTGKKLTVTCSQNMNHEYMSWYRQDPGLGLRQIYYSMNVEVTDKGDVPEGYKVSRKEKRNFPLILESPSPNQTSLYFCASSSQTGISEKLFFGSGTQLSVL.

The V gene is TRBV24-1, the J gene TRBJ2-7; D remains ambiguous. Between the trimmed V and J ends, which lost 2 bases and 0 bases, there was a span of 7 bases. The CDR3 runs 14 residues. The V gene's germline CDR1 is KGHDR and CDR2 SFDVKD. CDR3 nucleotide sequence: TGTGCCACCAGTGATTCGAGCCTCTCCTACGAGCAGTACTTC. This codes for CATSDSSLSYEQYF.

The chain couples TRBV19 to TRBJ2-5; 11 bases align to TRBD1. The CDR3 runs to 17 residues. Germline V gene data show CDR1 as LNHDA and CDR2 as SQIVND (reference sequence). The ends lost 4 bases at V and 5 bases at J; junction bases unmatched: 12. CDR3 protein: CASSRDRGRQGEETQYF. The CDR3 DNA sequence: TGTGCCAGTAGTAGGGACAGGGGGAGGCAAGGAGAGGAGACCCAGTACTTC.

The chain is built from TRBV5-1 and TRBJ2-2; D is uncertain. The CDR3 is 14 residues long. V shed 0 bases and J shed 7 bases, with 10 bases lying between them. Germline CDR1 SGHRS, CDR2 YFSETQ. The CDR3: CASSLAVGIGELFF. The CDR3 nucleotides are TGCGCCAGCAGCTTGGCGGTTGGGATCGGGGAGCTGTTTTTT.

The rearrangement joins TRBV6-5 to TRBJ1-2; D remains unclear. CDR1 is MNHEY, CDR2 SVGAGI, per germline. CDR3 length: 13 residues. Trimming took off 5 bases at V and 8 bases at J, with 15 bases between the two ends. CDR3 sequence reads: CASSQSGNSGYTF. The CDR3, as DNA: TGTGCCAGCAGTCAGTCCGGGAATAGCGGCTACACCTTC.

The rearrangement uses TRBV2 and TRBJ2-7, with D perhaps matching TRBD2 (6 bases). Germline-derived CDR1 and CDR2 are SNHLY and FYNNEI. The CDR3 has 12 residues. The V end was cut by 6 bases, the J end by 7 bases, with 13 bases between. The CDR3 nucleotides read TGTGCCAGCAGCAACCTAGGGAGGGAGCAGTACTTC. Protein product: CASSNLGREQYF.

This CDR3 reads CASRSSYPSYEQYF. For the CDR3, the DNA is TGTGCCAGCAGAAGTAGCTACCCCTCCTACGAGCAGTACTTC. This chain uses TRBV28 with TRBJ2-7, with D hard to call. The CDR3 spans 14 residues. Per the germline V gene, CDR1 is MDHEN and CDR2 is SYDVKM. V was clipped by 6 bases and J by 0 bases, with 12 bases between them. Variable domain in full (rest from reference TRBV28 and TRBJ2-7): DVKVTQSSRYLVKRTGEKVFLECVQDMDHENMFWYRQDPGLGLRLIYFSYDVKMKEKGDIPEGYSVSREKKERFSLILESASTNQTSMYLCASRSSYPSYEQYFGPGTRLTVT.

This clone was recorded once. V gene TRBV27 combines with J gene TRBJ1-1; D gene ambiguous. This CDR3 is 13 amino acids long. V lost 6 bases, J lost 6 bases, and 14 bases lay in between. Germline CDR1 reads MNHEY; CDR2 reads SMNVEV (reference sequence). CDR3 sequence: CASRLEAMAEAFF. In DNA form, the CDR3 reads TGTGCCAGCAGATTAGAGGCAATGGCTGAAGCTTTCTTT.

V and J are TRBV9 and TRBJ2-1; the D gene is possibly TRBD2 (5 bases). Germline V gene sequence: CDR1 SGDLS, CDR2 YYNGEE. The ends were cut back, 4 bases at V and 15 bases at J, with 17 bases in the middle. This CDR3 spans 12 amino acids. CDR3 in amino acids: CASSSGPGGPFF. The CDR3 DNA is TGTGCCAGCAGCTCCGGGCCCGGAGGTCCGTTCTTC.

The gene calls are TRBV5-1 and TRBJ2-2, with D unclear. V gave up 1 base and J gave up 6 bases, with 10 bases separating them. The CDR3 consists of 14 residues. The germline V gene has CDR1 SGHRS and CDR2 YFSETQ. CDR3 bases: TGCGCCAGCAGCTTGACCCATGGGGCCGGGGAGCTGTTTTTT. Its protein product is CASSLTHGAGELFF.

The V gene is TRBV5-5, the J gene TRBJ1-3; D is perhaps TRBD1 (5 bases). Between the trimmed V and J ends, which lost 3 bases and 0 bases, there was a span of 10 bases. Germline lookup yields CDR1 SGHKS and CDR2 YYEKEE (reference sequence). The CDR3 has 15 residues. The CDR3 DNA reads TGTGCCAGCAGCTCCCAGGGATACTCTGGAAACACCATATATTTT. Its translation is CASSSQGYSGNTIYF.

The gene calls are TRBV19 and TRBJ1-2; a weak D match, TRBD1 (5 bases). Trimming shortened V by 7 bases and J by 3 bases, and 12 bases separated the two germline ends. The CDR3 has 13 amino acids. CDR1 LNHDA and CDR2 SQIVND come from the germline V gene (reference sequence). CDR3 residues: CASTSTDDYGYTF. CDR3 DNA sequence: TGTGCCAGTACCTCGACAGACGACTATGGCTACACCTTC.

The chain is built from TRBV28 and TRBJ1-6; 10 bases are shared with TRBD1. V lost 6 bases, J lost 10 bases, and 15 bases stayed unmatched. CDR3 length: 17 amino acids. Germline V gives CDR1 MDHEN, CDR2 SYDVKM. The CDR3 nucleotides read TGTGCCAGCAGCCCCGTGGGACAGGGGTGGTCGGGGTCACCCCTCCACTTT. Translating gives CASSPVGQGWSGSPLHF.

V gene TRBV6-5 combines with J gene TRBJ2-7, with a tentative D call TRBD1 (5 bases). The ends were cut back, 6 bases at V and 4 bases at J, with 16 bases in the middle. CDR3 length: 14 amino acids. Per germline, CDR1 MNHEY and CDR2 SVGAGI. As DNA, the CDR3 is TGTGCCAGCAGGTCCGGCAGGGTCGGGTACGAGCAGTACTTC. It codes for CASRSGRVGYEQYF.

V and J are TRBV27 and TRBJ2-7, with D perhaps matching TRBD2 (6 bases). Germline CDR1 and CDR2: MNHEY and SMNVEV (reference sequence). The V gene lost 5 bases and the J gene lost 6 bases, with 20 bases spanning the gap. CDR3 length: 15 residues. CDR3 sequence reads: CASSPGRTISGEQYF. CDR3 coding DNA: TGTGCCAGCAGTCCTGGACGGACTATCTCGGGCGAGCAGTACTTC.

The rearrangement uses TRBV4-1 and TRBJ1-1; D perhaps matches TRBD1 (6 bases). The CDR3 has 17 amino acids. Trimming stripped 3 bases from V and 0 bases from J, with 17 bases between. Germline lookup yields CDR1 MGHRA and CDR2 YSYEKL. As DNA, the CDR3 is TGCGCCAGCAGCCATCCGGGGGGCTACGGATTGAACACTGAAGCTTTCTTT. This sequence encodes CASSHPGGYGLNTEAFF.

This chain links TRBV15 with TRBJ1-6; weak D call: TRBD1 (5 bases). The germline V gene encodes CDR1 LNHNV and CDR2 YYDKDF (reference sequence). Between the trimmed V and J ends, which lost 6 bases and 8 bases, there was a span of 20 bases. The CDR3 is 16 amino acids. The CDR3 protein is CATRIGWQGLDSPLHF. CDR3 bases: TGTGCCACCAGGATAGGGTGGCAGGGATTAGATTCACCCCTCCACTTT.

This chain uses TRBV6-2 or TRBV6-3 with TRBJ1-4; D call uncertain. Looked up from germline, CDR1 is MNHEY and CDR2 is SVGEGT. This CDR3 spans 15 amino acids. V lost 5 bases to trimming and J lost 8 bases, with 18 bases between them. The CDR3 protein is CASSRKGWEDEKLFF. The CDR3 DNA is TGTGCCAGCAGTCGTAAAGGATGGGAAGACGAAAAACTGTTTTTT.

This chain links TRBV6-5 with TRBJ2-5; D is undetermined. CDR1 MNHEY and CDR2 SVGAGI come from the germline V gene. V was cut by 8 bases and J by 3 bases, with 4 bases left in between. This CDR3 contains 10 residues. The CDR3 coding sequence is TGTGCCAGCGGTAAAGAGACCCAGTACTTC. Protein product: CASGKETQYF.